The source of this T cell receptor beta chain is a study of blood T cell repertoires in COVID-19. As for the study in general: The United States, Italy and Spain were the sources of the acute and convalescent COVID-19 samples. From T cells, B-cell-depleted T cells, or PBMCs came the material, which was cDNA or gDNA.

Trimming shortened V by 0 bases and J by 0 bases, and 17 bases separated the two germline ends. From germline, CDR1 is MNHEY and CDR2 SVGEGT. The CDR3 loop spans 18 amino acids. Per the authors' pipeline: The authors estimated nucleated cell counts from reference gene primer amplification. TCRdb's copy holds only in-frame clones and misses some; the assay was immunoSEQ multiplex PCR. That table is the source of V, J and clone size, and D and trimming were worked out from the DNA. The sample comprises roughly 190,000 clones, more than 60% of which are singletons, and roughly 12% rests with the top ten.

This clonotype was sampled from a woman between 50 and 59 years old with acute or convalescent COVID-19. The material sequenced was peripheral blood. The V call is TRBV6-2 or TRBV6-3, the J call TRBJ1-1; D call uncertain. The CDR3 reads CASSYSRGMSSVNTEAFF. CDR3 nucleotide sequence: TGTGCCAGCAGTTACTCGAGAGGTATGTCATCCGTGAACACTGAAGCTTTCTTT.